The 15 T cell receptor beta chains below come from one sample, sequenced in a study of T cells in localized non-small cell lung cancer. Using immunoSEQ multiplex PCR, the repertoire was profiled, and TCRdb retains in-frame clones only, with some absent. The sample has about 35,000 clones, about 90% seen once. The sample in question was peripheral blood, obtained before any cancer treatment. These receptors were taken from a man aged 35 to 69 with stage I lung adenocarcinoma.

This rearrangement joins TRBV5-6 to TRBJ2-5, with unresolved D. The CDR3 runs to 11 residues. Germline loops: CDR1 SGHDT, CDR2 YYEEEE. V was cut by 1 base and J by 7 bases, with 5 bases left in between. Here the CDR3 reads CASSLSGTQYF. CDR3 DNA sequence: TGTGCCAGCAGCTTGTCCGGGACCCAGTACTTC.

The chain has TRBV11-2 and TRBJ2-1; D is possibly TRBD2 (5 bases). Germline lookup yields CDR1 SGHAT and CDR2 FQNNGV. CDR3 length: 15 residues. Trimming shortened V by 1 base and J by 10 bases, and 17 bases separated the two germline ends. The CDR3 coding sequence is TGTGCCAGCAGCTTAGCGGCAGGCCGCGGGTGGGAGCAGTTCTTC. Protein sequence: CASSLAAGRGWEQFF.

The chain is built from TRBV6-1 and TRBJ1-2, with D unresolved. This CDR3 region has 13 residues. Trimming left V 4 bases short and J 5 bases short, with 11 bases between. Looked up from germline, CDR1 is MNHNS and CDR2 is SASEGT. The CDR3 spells CASSAERIYGYTF. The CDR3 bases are TGTGCCAGCAGTGCGGAGAGGATATATGGCTACACCTTC.

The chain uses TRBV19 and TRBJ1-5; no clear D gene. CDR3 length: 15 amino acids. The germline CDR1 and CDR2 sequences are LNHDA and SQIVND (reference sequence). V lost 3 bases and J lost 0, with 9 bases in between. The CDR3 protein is CASSILGNSNQPQHF. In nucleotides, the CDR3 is TGTGCCAGTAGTATCCTGGGTAATAGCAATCAGCCCCAGCATTTT.

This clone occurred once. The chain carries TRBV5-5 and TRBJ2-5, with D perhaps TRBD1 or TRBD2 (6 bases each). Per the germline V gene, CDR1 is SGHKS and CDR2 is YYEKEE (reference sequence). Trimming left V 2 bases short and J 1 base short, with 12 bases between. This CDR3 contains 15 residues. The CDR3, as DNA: TGTGCCAGCAGCTTATTGGGGGGCCTCCAAGAGACCCAGTACTTC. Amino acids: CASSLLGGLQETQYF.

CDR3 in amino acids: CASSFRGTEAFF. DNA for the CDR3: TGTGCCAGCAGTTTCCGGGGGACTGAAGCTTTCTTT. This chain links TRBV27 with TRBJ1-1; a weak D match, TRBD1 (5 bases). Germline V lookup: CDR1 MNHEY, CDR2 SMNVEV (reference sequence). The CDR3 sequence is 12 residues long. Trimming left V 3 bases short and J 5 bases short, with 7 bases between.

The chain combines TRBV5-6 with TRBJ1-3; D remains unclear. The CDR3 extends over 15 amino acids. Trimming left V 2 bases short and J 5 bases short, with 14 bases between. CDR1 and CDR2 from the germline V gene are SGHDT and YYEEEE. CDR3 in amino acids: CASSFFNLERNTIYF. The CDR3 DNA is TGTGCCAGCAGCTTTTTTAACCTTGAGAGAAACACCATATATTTT.

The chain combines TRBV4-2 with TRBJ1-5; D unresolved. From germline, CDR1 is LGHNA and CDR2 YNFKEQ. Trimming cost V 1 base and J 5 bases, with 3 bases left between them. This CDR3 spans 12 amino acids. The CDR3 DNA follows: TGTGCCAGCAGCCAAGGATATCAGCCCCAGCATTTT. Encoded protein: CASSQGYQPQHF.

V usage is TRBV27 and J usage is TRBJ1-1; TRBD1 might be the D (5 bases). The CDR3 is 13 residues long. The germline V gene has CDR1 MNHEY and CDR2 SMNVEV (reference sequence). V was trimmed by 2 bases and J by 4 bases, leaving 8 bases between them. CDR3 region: CASSLKGVTEAFF. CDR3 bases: TGTGCCAGCAGTTTAAAAGGGGTCACTGAAGCTTTCTTT.

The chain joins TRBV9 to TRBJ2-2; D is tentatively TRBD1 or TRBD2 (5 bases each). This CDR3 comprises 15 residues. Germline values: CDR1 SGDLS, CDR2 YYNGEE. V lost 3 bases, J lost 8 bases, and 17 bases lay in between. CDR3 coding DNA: TGTGCCAGCAGCGCCCTCGGGGCTCGACGGGGGGAGCTGTTTTTT. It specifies CASSALGARRGELFF.

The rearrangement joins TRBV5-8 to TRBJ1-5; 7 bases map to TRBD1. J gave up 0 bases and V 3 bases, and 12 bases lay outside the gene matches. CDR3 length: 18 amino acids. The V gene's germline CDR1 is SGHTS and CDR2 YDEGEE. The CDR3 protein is CASSSLGTAFYSNQPQHF. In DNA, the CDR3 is TGTGCCAGCAGCTCCCTAGGGACAGCCTTTTATAGCAATCAGCCCCAGCATTTT.

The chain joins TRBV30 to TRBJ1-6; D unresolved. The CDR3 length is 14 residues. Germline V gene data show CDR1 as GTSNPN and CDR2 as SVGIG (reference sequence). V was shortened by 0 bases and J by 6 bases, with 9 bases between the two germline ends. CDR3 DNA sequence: TGTGCCTGGAGTGTAAATGGGTTTAATTCACCCCTCCACTTT. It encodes CAWSVNGFNSPLHF.

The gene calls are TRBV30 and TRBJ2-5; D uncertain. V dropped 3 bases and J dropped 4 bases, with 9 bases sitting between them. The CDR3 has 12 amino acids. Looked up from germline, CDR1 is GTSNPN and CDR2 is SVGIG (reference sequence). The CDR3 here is CAWSVTLETQYF. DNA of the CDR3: TGTGCCTGGAGCGTTACCTTAGAGACCCAGTACTTC.

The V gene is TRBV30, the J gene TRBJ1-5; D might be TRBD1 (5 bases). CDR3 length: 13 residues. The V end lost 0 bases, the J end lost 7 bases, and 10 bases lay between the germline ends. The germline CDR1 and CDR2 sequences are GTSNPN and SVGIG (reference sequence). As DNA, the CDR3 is TGTGCCTGGAGTGTAGGGGTGTACCAGCCCCAGCATTTT. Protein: CAWSVGVYQPQHF.

CDR3 region: CASSLNEAFF. CDR3 coding DNA: TGTGCCAGCAGCCTAAATGAAGCTTTCTTT. The chain employs TRBV2 and TRBJ1-1; D gene uncertain. The CDR3 contains 10 residues. Germline assignment: CDR1 SNHLY and CDR2 FYNNEI. With 6 bases removed from V and 7 bases from J, the gap between germline ends came to 6 bases.